One TCR beta chain is described in this entry. The source of the sample is a study of blood T cell repertoires in COVID-19. As originally analysed: Reference gene primer amplification in the assay estimated nucleated cell counts. Sequenced by immunoSEQ multiplex PCR; TCRdb stores in-frame clones only, minus some. The V and J calls and clone size come from that table; D and trimming were worked out from the DNA. The sample comprises 300,000 to 400,000 clones, just over 85% of which are singletons, and around 4.5% rests with the top ten. Clinical histories supplied by participants themselves formed the basis of cohort assignment. Germline assignment: CDR1 MDHEN and CDR2 SYDVKM. The CDR3 consists of 14 residues. Trimming took off 1 base at V and 4 bases at J, with 10 bases between the two ends.

The receptor was isolated from a middle-aged woman with acute COVID-19. The chain is built from TRBV28 and TRBJ1-2, with a tentative D call TRBD1 (5 bases). Sample: PBMCs or T cells enriched from blood (not recorded which). The CDR3 nucleotides read TGTGCCAGCAGTTTATACTCAGGGCTCTATGGCTACACCTTC. The encoded protein is CASSLYSGLYGYTF.